The 25 T cell receptor beta chains below all came from one sample that was sequenced in a study of monozygotic twins with inflammatory bowel disease. Reanalyzing the 5' RACE reads, TCRdb keeps one entry per CDR3 protein, without DNA. This sample's table reports 210,000 or so distinct CDR3 sequences. The sample was blood. Receptors originate from a human donor with ulcerative colitis or Crohn's disease, or a healthy co-twin of an affected twin (not recorded which).

V is TRBV5-1 and J is TRBJ1-5. Germline CDR1 SGHRS, CDR2 YFSETQ. This CDR3 is 13 amino acids long. The CDR3 spells CASSSFEGQPQHF.

V gene TRBV20-1 combines with J gene TRBJ2-5; the TCRdb D gene call, TRBD2, has no DNA to confirm it. The CDR3 loop spans 13 amino acids. Germline CDR1 is DFQATT and CDR2 is SNEGSKA (reference sequence). CDR3 residues: CSAPGTARGPQYF.

The gene calls are TRBV5-4 and TRBJ1-4; TCRdb gives TRBD1 as the D gene, but with no DNA this cannot be confirmed. The CDR3 extends over 15 amino acids. The germline V gene has CDR1 SGHNT and CDR2 YYREEE (reference sequence). Here the CDR3 reads CASSQTGTGNEKLFF. Full variable domain (outside the CDR3, taken from reference TRBV5-4 and TRBJ1-4): ETGVTQSPTHLIKTRGQQVTLRCSSQSGHNTVSWYQQALGQGPQFIFQYYREEENGRGNFPPRFSGLQFPNYSSELNVNALELDDSALYLCASSQTGTGNEKLFFGSGTQLSVL.

The rearrangement links TRBV5-1 to TRBJ2-1; the D gene TCRdb calls, TRBD2, cannot be checked with no DNA. Looked up from germline, CDR1 is SGHRS and CDR2 is YFSETQ. This CDR3 comprises 16 residues. The CDR3 protein is CASSLVFSGGAREQFF.

The CDR3 is CASSQQYNSPLHF. This chain connects TRBV3-1 to TRBJ1-6. This CDR3 is built from 13 residues. Per the germline V gene, CDR1 is LGHDT and CDR2 is YNNKEL (reference sequence).

The rearrangement links TRBV29-1 to TRBJ2-7; TCRdb selects TRBD1, and the lack of DNA leaves this call unchecked. There are 15 residues in the CDR3. Germline loops: CDR1 SQVTM, CDR2 ANQGSEA. The CDR3 spells CSVWIHRDSSYEQYF.

The chain couples TRBV10-3 to TRBJ2-1; TCRdb selects TRBD2, and the lack of DNA leaves this call unchecked. CDR1 is ENHRY and CDR2 is SYGVKD in the germline V gene. CDR3 length equals 15 residues. The CDR3 region is CAIREPLGRAGEQFF.

The rearrangement joins TRBV11-2 to TRBJ2-2; TCRdb selects TRBD1, and the lack of DNA leaves this call unchecked. Per the germline V gene, CDR1 is SGHAT and CDR2 is FQNNGV. This CDR3 has 16 amino acids. The CDR3 spells CASSLEGVANTGELFF.

The chain links TRBV10-3 to TRBJ2-1; as DNA is missing, the TRBD1 call by TCRdb cannot be tested. Germline V CDR1 and CDR2: ENHRY, SYGVKD. The CDR3 has 18 amino acids. CDR3 region: CAIAFRDTAGTTSNEQFF.

The V and J genes are TRBV6-1 and TRBJ1-1; as DNA is missing, the TRBD1 call by TCRdb cannot be tested. In germline, CDR1 is MNHNS, CDR2 SASEGT. The CDR3 has 16 residues. This CDR3 reads CASTLHPGHLNTEAFF.

J is TRBJ2-1 and V is TRBV24-1; there is no DNA to check the TCRdb D call of TRBD2. Germline V gene data show CDR1 as KGHDR and CDR2 as SFDVKD. The CDR3 has 16 residues. This CDR3 reads CATSDPSGSSYNEQFF.

V usage is TRBV29-1 and J usage is TRBJ2-5; TCRdb picks TRBD2, but there is no DNA to check that call. Germline assignment: CDR1 SQVTM and CDR2 ANQGSEA. The CDR3 is made up of 12 amino acids. CDR3 sequence reads: CSVTSGSETQYF.

The CDR3 loop is CASSPSTRLAGGPTDTQYF. This chain links TRBV27 with TRBJ2-3; with no DNA, the TCRdb D assignment of TRBD2 cannot be verified. Germline CDR1 and CDR2: MNHEY and SMNVEV (reference sequence). The CDR3 length is 19 residues.

The gene calls are TRBV10-3 and TRBJ2-3; there is no DNA to check the TCRdb D call of TRBD1. The CDR3 loop spans 14 amino acids. CDR1 is ENHRY and CDR2 is SYGVKD in the germline V gene. The CDR3 reads CDITPGGLTDTQYF.

The V call is TRBV5-4, the J call TRBJ1-2. The length of the CDR3 is 11 residues. Per the germline V gene, CDR1 is SGHNT and CDR2 is YYREEE (reference sequence). The CDR3 sequence is CASSFQAGYTF.

The chain joins TRBV12-3 or TRBV12-4 to TRBJ1-1; the TCRdb D gene call, TRBD1, has no DNA to confirm it. The CDR3 length is 13 residues. CDR3 region: CASTPGGNAEAFF.

The rearrangement links TRBV5-6 to TRBJ2-5; TCRdb indicates TRBD2, and absent DNA this call remains unverified. CDR1 is SGHDT and CDR2 is YYEEEE in the germline V gene. The CDR3 contains 13 residues. CDR3 protein: CASSFLAGSSPSF.

This chain uses TRBV12-3 or TRBV12-4 with TRBJ1-1; the D gene TCRdb calls, TRBD1, cannot be checked with no DNA. The CDR3 runs to 13 residues. The CDR3 sequence: CASTRGGSTRAFF.

The chain links TRBV20-1 to TRBJ2-7; checking the TCRdb D call of TRBD2 is not possible without DNA. The CDR3 length is 15 residues. Germline lookup yields CDR1 DFQATT and CDR2 SNEGSKA (reference sequence). The CDR3 region is CSQPGLAGGSYEQYF.

This chain connects TRBV27 to TRBJ2-2; TCRdb returns TRBD1, unconfirmable since there is no DNA. Germline CDR1 and CDR2: MNHEY and SMNVEV (reference sequence). The CDR3 consists of 15 residues. CDR3 residues: CASSRTGDSTGELFF.

The chain has TRBV18 and TRBJ2-1; there is no DNA to check the TCRdb D call of TRBD1. CDR1 and CDR2 (germline): KGHSH, LQKENI. This CDR3 comprises 16 residues. The chain's CDR3 is CASSPALLQGANEQFF.

This chain links TRBV3-1 with TRBJ2-5; the TCRdb call, TRBD2, lacks DNA for checking. Germline V CDR1 and CDR2: LGHDT, YNNKEL (reference sequence). The CDR3 consists of 17 residues. The CDR3 loop reads CASSQVFVGGGMETQYF.

The V and J genes are TRBV4-2 and TRBJ2-2; with no DNA, the TCRdb D assignment of TRBD2 cannot be verified. This CDR3 region has 17 residues. The V gene's germline CDR1 is LGHNA and CDR2 YNFKEQ. This CDR3 reads CASSQDPAGDNTGELFF.

This chain links TRBV7-9 with TRBJ1-5. This CDR3 is built from 14 residues. The germline CDR1 and CDR2 sequences are SEHNR and FQNEAQ (reference sequence). CDR3 in amino acids: CASSPDGLNQPQHF.

The chain combines TRBV12-3 or TRBV12-4 with TRBJ1-5; the TCRdb D gene call, TRBD1, has no DNA to confirm it. This CDR3 is built from 15 residues. The chain's CDR3 is CASSYGTGLNQPQHF.